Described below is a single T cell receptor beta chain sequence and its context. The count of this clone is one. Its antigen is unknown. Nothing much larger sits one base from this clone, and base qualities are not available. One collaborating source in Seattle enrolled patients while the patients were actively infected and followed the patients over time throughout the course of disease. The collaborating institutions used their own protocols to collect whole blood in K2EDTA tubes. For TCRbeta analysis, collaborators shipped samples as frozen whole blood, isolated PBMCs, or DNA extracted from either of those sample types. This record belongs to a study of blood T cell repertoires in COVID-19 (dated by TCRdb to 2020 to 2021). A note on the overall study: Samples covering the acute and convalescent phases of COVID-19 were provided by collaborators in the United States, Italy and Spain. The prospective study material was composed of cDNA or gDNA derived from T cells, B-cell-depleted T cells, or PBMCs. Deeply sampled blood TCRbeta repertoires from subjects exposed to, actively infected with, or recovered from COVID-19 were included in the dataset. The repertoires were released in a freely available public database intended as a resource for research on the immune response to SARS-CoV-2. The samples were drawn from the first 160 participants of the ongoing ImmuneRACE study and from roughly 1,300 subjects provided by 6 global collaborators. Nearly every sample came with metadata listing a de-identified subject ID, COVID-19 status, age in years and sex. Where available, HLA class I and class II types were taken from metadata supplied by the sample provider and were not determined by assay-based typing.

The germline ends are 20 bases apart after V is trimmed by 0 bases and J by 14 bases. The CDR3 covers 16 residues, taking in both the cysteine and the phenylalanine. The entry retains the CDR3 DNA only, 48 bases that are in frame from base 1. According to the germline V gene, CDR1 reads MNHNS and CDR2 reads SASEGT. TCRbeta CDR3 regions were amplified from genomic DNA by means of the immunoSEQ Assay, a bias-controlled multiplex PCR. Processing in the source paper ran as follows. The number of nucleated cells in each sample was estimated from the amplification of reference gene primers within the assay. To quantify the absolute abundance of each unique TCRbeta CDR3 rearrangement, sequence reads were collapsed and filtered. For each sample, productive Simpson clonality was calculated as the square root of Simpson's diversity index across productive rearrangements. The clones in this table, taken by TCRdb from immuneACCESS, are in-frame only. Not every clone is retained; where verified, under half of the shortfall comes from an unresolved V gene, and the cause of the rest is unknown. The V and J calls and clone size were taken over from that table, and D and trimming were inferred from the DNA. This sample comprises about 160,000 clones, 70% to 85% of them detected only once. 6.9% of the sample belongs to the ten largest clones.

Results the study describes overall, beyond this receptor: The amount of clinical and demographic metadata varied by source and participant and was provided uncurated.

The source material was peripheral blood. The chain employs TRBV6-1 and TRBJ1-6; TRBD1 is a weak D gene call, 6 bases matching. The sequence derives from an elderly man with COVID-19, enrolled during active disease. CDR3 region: CASSEASAGAHGALHF. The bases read TGTGCCAGCAGTGAAGCGTCGGCAGGGGCCCACGGGGCCCTCCACTTT.